The 21 T cell receptor beta chains listed next were all sequenced from one sample in a study of shared clonotypes between healthy human individuals. Naive CD8 cells lacked CD45RO, underwent positive selection for CCR7 and left out terminally differentiated effector memory CD45RA+ cells. Measured with immunoSEQ multiplex PCR; TCRdb has only the in-frame clones, and not every one. This sample has about 580,000 clones; 98% occur once, and the top ten carry more than 0.3%. The sample comprised naive CD8+ T cells sorted from blood. The receptors were sampled from a man aged 25-45 years in good health.

The chain joins TRBV29-1 to TRBJ2-1; 11 bases match TRBD2. Germline-derived CDR1 and CDR2 are SQVTM and ANQGSEA. The V gene end was trimmed by 0 bases and the J gene end by 4 bases; junction bases not matched to a gene: 5. The CDR3 extends over 16 amino acids. The CDR3 region is CSVEDGTSGVYNEQFF. The DNA of the CDR3 is TGCAGCGTTGAAGACGGGACTAGCGGAGTTTACAATGAGCAGTTCTTC.

This clone appeared many times. J is TRBJ2-1 and V is TRBV4-3; 12 nucleotides align to TRBD2. Looked up from germline, CDR1 is LGHNA and CDR2 is YSLEER. The V and J ends lost 0 bases and 2 bases, in that order; junction bases with no gene match: 8. The CDR3 is 19 amino acids. The CDR3 DNA follows: TGCGCCAGCAGCCAAGATTCGGTTACTAGCGGGAGGACCTACAATGAGCAGTTCTTC. This translates into CASSQDSVTSGRTYNEQFF.

The chain couples TRBV15 to TRBJ2-7; D gene uncertain. The CDR3 is made up of 13 amino acids. Germline assignment: CDR1 LNHNV and CDR2 YYDKDF (reference sequence). Trimming left V 6 bases short and J 0 bases short, with 9 bases between. Here the CDR3 reads CATSPPYSYEQYF. CDR3 coding DNA: TGTGCCACCAGTCCCCCTTACTCCTACGAGCAGTACTTC.

V is TRBV7-9 and J is TRBJ2-1; tentatively, D is TRBD1 (5 bases). The CDR3 consists of 12 residues. Germline V CDR1 and CDR2: SEHNR, FQNEAQ (reference sequence). The CDR3 nucleotides are TGTGGGGGCGGAAACTCCTACAATGAGCAGTTCTTC. The encoded protein is CGGGNSYNEQFF.

Only one count was recorded for this clone. The J gene is TRBJ1-4, the V gene TRBV11-2, with TRBD1 identical over 7 bases. Germline lookup yields CDR1 SGHAT and CDR2 FQNNGV. The junction had 1 base not matched to a gene; V was cut back by 1 base and J by 5 bases. The CDR3 runs to 14 residues. The CDR3 loop reads CASSLVGQNEKLFF. The CDR3 region has the DNA TGTGCCAGCAGCTTAGTGGGACAGAATGAAAAACTGTTTTTT. Variable domain in full (rest from reference TRBV11-2 and TRBJ1-4): EAGVAQSPRYKIIEKRQSVAFWCNPISGHATLYWYQQILGQGPKLLIQFQNNGVVDDSQLPKDRFSAERLKGVDSTLKIQPAKLEDSAVYLCASSLVGQNEKLFFGSGTQLSVL.

This chain uses TRBV9 with TRBJ2-6; D is unresolved. Germline V gene sequence: CDR1 SGDLS, CDR2 YYNGEE. The CDR3 is 15 amino acids. V was trimmed by 3 bases and J by 1 base, leaving 8 bases between them. The CDR3 sequence is CASSGQNSGANVLTF. The CDR3 nucleotides are TGTGCCAGCAGCGGCCAGAATTCTGGGGCCAACGTCCTGACTTTC.

The rearrangement uses TRBV19 and TRBJ2-1; 10 nucleotides line up with TRBD2. The germline gives CDR1 LNHDA, CDR2 SQIVND (reference sequence). The CDR3 totals 17 residues. The ends lost 5 bases at V and 0 bases at J; junction bases unmatched: 7. The CDR3 DNA follows: TGTGCCAGTAGTCCGACTAGCGGGTACTCCTCCTACAATGAGCAGTTCTTC. It encodes CASSPTSGYSSYNEQFF.

The rearrangement uses TRBV27 and TRBJ1-5; D is perhaps TRBD1 (5 bases). CDR3 length: 13 amino acids. The ends were cut back, 8 bases at V and 4 bases at J, with 12 bases in the middle. Looked up from germline, CDR1 is MNHEY and CDR2 is SMNVEV (reference sequence). CDR3 in amino acids: CASSWTPNQPQHF. In DNA form, the CDR3 reads TGTGCCAGCTCGTGGACACCTAATCAGCCCCAGCATTTT.

The chain is built from TRBV7-9 and TRBJ2-5; the D is unclear. This CDR3 comprises 15 residues. Trimming took 2 bases from V and 4 from J, leaving 14 bases between them. The V gene's germline CDR1 is SEHNR and CDR2 FQNEAQ (reference sequence). This CDR3 is CASSLMADLRETQYF. The DNA of the CDR3 is TGTGCCAGCAGCTTAATGGCCGATCTTCGAGAGACCCAGTACTTC.

Remarks on this clone: This same CDR3 is encoded by further DNA sequences in the sample. The chain recombines TRBV27 with TRBJ2-7, with unresolved D. CDR3 size: 14 residues. The germline V and J ends were trimmed by 0 bases and 3 bases, with 9 bases remaining between them. The germline V gene encodes CDR1 MNHEY and CDR2 SMNVEV (reference sequence). The CDR3 is CASSLSGYSYEQYF. The CDR3 DNA is TGTGCCAGCAGTTTATCCGGCTACAGCTACGAGCAGTACTTC.

The chain combines TRBV2 with TRBJ1-2, with D hard to call. This CDR3 spans 11 amino acids. CDR1 and CDR2 from the germline V gene are SNHLY and FYNNEI. The V gene lost 11 bases and the J gene lost 8 bases, with 15 bases spanning the gap. The CDR3: CADNGPRGYTF. The CDR3 DNA sequence: TGTGCCGATAACGGGCCAAGAGGCTACACCTTC.

The chain uses TRBV27 and TRBJ1-2; 10 positions agree with TRBD1. Germline V CDR1 and CDR2: MNHEY, SMNVEV (reference sequence). Trimming took 0 bases from V and 7 from J; bases not matched to a gene: 2. This CDR3 contains 14 residues. CDR3 DNA: TGTGCCAGCAGTTTATCGGGACAGGGGTTTGGCTACACCTTC. It specifies CASSLSGQGFGYTF.

CDR3 bases: TGTGCCAGCAGCTTGGACTGGGGGACAGACTACGAGCAGTACTTC. This translates into CASSLDWGTDYEQYF. The chain recombines TRBV5-4 with TRBJ2-7; TRBD1 matches 7 bases. The CDR3 spans 15 residues. CDR1 is SGHNT, CDR2 YYREEE, per germline (reference sequence). The J segment lost 3 bases and the V segment lost 0 bases, leaving 6 bases of the junction unmatched. Supplemented by reference TRBV5-4 and TRBJ2-7, the full variable domain reads ETGVTQSPTHLIKTRGQQVTLRCSSQSGHNTVSWYQQALGQGPQFIFQYYREEENGRGNFPPRFSGLQFPNYSSELNVNALELDDSALYLCASSLDWGTDYEQYFGPGTRLTVT.

The chain carries TRBV5-1 and TRBJ1-2, with D unresolved. Germline CDR1 SGHRS, CDR2 YFSETQ. The CDR3 length is 14 residues. V gave up 6 bases and J gave up 2 bases, with 14 bases separating them. The CDR3 DNA sequence: TGCGCCAGCACAGGTGGTGACATCAACTATGGCTACACCTTC. Protein: CASTGGDINYGYTF.

The CDR3 loop reads CASRTSGRGYNEQFF. CDR3 DNA: TGTGCCAGCAGGACTAGCGGGAGGGGCTACAATGAGCAGTTCTTC. The V call is TRBV5-4, the J call TRBJ2-1, with 14 bases aligning to TRBD2. This CDR3 contains 15 residues. The germline CDR1 and CDR2 sequences are SGHNT and YYREEE (reference sequence). The junction had 1 base not matched to a gene; V was cut back by 5 bases and J by 3 bases.

The chain carries TRBV27 and TRBJ2-7; TRBD1 might be the D (6 bases). V dropped 3 bases and J dropped 2 bases, with 8 bases sitting between them. CDR1 MNHEY and CDR2 SMNVEV come from the germline V gene (reference sequence). This CDR3 is built from 13 residues. The CDR3 DNA reads as TGTGCCAGCAGTTTGGACAGTGCCTACGAGCAGTACTTC. Amino acids: CASSLDSAYEQYF.

The J gene is TRBJ2-1, the V gene TRBV2, with no clear D. The CDR3 consists of 12 residues. Trimming removed 1 base at V and 10 bases at J, with 8 bases between. Germline assignment: CDR1 SNHLY and CDR2 FYNNEI. CDR3 nucleotide sequence: TGTGCCAGCAGTGAAGGAAACCGAGAGCAGTTCTTC. Protein sequence: CASSEGNREQFF.

The count of this clone is one. This sample includes further DNA sequences coding for the same CDR3. The chain couples TRBV5-6 to TRBJ2-5, with D hard to call. CDR1 is SGHDT, CDR2 YYEEEE, per germline. V was pared by 2 bases and J by 2 bases, with 4 bases between. The CDR3 sequence is 12 residues long. The CDR3 DNA reads TGTGCCAGCAGCTTATTACAAGAGACCCAGTACTTC. As protein: CASSLLQETQYF.

The chain is built from TRBV7-9 and TRBJ2-1, with 7 bases aligning to TRBD2. CDR1 is SEHNR and CDR2 is FQNEAQ in the germline V gene (reference sequence). The CDR3 covers 16 residues. The junction had 13 bases not matched to a gene; V was cut back by 4 bases and J by 7 bases. The CDR3 sequence is CASSSGSAGRGNEQFF. CDR3 in DNA: TGTGCCAGCAGCTCAGGATCGGCAGGGAGGGGAAATGAGCAGTTCTTC.

V and J are TRBV10-2 and TRBJ1-2; D not certain. CDR1 is WSHSY, CDR2 SAAADI, per germline. The V end lost 0 bases, the J end lost 5 bases, and 7 bases lay between the germline ends. This CDR3 has 13 amino acids. CDR3 in DNA: TGCGCCAGCAGTGAGTCCCGGACGTATGGCTACACCTTC. Amino acid sequence: CASSESRTYGYTF.

V and J are TRBV5-1 and TRBJ2-3, with TRBD2 matching over 14 bases. CDR1 is SGHRS, CDR2 YFSETQ, per germline. Germline trimming cut 4 bases from V and 5 bases from J; bases unmatched to any gene: 6. This CDR3 comprises 16 residues. The CDR3 region is CASSPGLAGAQDTQYF. CDR3 DNA: TGCGCCAGCAGCCCGGGACTAGCGGGAGCCCAAGATACGCAGTATTTT.